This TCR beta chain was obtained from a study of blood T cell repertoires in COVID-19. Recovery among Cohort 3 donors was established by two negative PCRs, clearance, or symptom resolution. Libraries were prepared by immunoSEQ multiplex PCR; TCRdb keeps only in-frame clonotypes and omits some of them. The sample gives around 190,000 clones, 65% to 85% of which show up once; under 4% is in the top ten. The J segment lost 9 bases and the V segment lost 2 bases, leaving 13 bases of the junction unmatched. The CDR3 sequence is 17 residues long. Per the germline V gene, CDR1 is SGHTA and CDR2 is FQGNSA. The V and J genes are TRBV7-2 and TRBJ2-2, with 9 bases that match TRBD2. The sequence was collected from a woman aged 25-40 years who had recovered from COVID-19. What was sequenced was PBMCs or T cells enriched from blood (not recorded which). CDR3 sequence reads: CASSLLLLAGRSRELFF. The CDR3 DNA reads TGTGCCAGCAGCTTATTGCTTCTAGCGGGAAGATCCCGGGAGCTGTTTTTT.